This T cell receptor (beta chain) was sequenced in a study of T cells in Graves' hyperthyroidism and ophthalmopathy. Regarding the study as a whole: Ophthalmopathy was distinguished from stable hyperthyroidism by 13 V-J signatures.

The junction had 10 bases not matched to a gene; V was cut back by 1 base and J by 5 bases. Germline V lookup: CDR1 SGHRS, CDR2 YFSETQ. CDR3 size: 16 residues. Template material for amplifying TCR beta CDR3 regions consisted of RNA transcripts. The HTBI primer set served for first-round RT-PCR of the TCR CDR3. TCRdb ran MiXCR on the multiplex PCR reads and lists one entry per CDR3 protein. The sample has 600,000 or so distinct CDR3 sequences, about 16% seen once. With respect to this clonotype: The antigen remains unidentified.

The sequence derives from a woman aged 30 to 39 with Graves' hyperthyroidism. V is TRBV5-1 and J is TRBJ2-7; TRBD1 matches 9 bases. The sequencing input was blood. CDR3 protein: CASSLSSGTGTHEQYF. CDR3 DNA sequence: TGCGCCAGCAGCTTGAGTTCAGGGACAGGGACCCACGAGCAGTACTTC.